This paragraph reports one T cell receptor (beta chain). Its antigen is not identified. The record originates from a study of OX40 agonist ivuxolimab in advanced cancers. About the study: Patients in the trial were receiving intravenous ivuxolimab every 2 weeks, at doses of 0.01 to 10 mg/kg. Study results and limitations: At 0.1 to 3.0 mg/kg, clonal expansion of CD4+ and CD8+ blood T cells had occurred by week 6. Among the nonresponders, some also had low normalized T-cell clonal expansion.

The repertoire was sequenced with immunoSEQ multiplex PCR; TCRdb's copy has only in-frame clones and lacks some. The table lists some 60,000 clones, less than 95% of them singletons. The germline V gene encodes CDR1 SGHDN and CDR2 FVKESK. Trimming left V 0 bases short and J 6 bases short, with 11 bases between. This CDR3 comprises 14 residues. Sequenced material: CD4+ or CD8+ T cells sorted from blood, taken in a trial of the OX40 agonist ivuxolimab. The clonotype comes from an adult with an advanced solid tumor such as melanoma, head and neck, liver or kidney cancer. V and J are TRBV14 and TRBJ1-1; no reliable D call. The DNA of the CDR3 is TGTGCCAGCAGCCAAGAATCGGGGTTCTCTGAAGCTTTCTTT. Encoded protein: CASSQESGFSEAFF.